The 28 T cell receptor beta chains below were found in one sample sequenced in a study of beta chain features in type 1 diabetes. Whole-study results and caveats: Type 1 diabetes patients showed a moderate but significant shortening of TCRB CDR3s in all four CD4+ subsets.

No antigen is known for these receptors. Every isolated RNA sample was fully reverse transcribed, so sequencing captured expressed TCRB transcripts. Repertoires were generated with immunoSEQ multiplex PCR, while TCRdb's copy carries only in-frame clones and drops some. The sample carries approximately 280,000 clones, approximately 15% recorded once. The sequenced sample consisted of naive CD4+ T cells from blood. These receptors were taken from a man aged 18-30 years with type 1 diabetes.

The V gene is TRBV5-4, the J gene TRBJ2-1; TRBD2 agrees at 10 bases. Trimming removed 4 bases from V and 2 bases from J; junction bases left unmatched: 3. CDR3 length: 15 residues. Germline V gene lookup returns CDR1 SGHNT and CDR2 YYREEE (reference sequence). CDR3 sequence: CASSPLAGTYNEQFF. CDR3 DNA sequence: TGTGCCAGCAGCCCACTAGCGGGGACCTACAATGAGCAGTTCTTC.

With regard to this clone: Different DNA sequences within this sample yield the same CDR3. This chain connects TRBV5-1 to TRBJ2-7, with D perhaps matching TRBD1 (6 bases). V was clipped by 0 bases and J by 5 bases, with 12 bases between them. Germline CDR1 and CDR2: SGHRS and YFSETQ. The CDR3 spans 14 residues. The CDR3 reads CASSLEQGAHEQYF. As DNA, the CDR3 is TGCGCCAGCAGCTTGGAACAGGGAGCCCACGAGCAGTACTTC.

In DNA, the CDR3 is TGTGCCAGCAGTGAGGGCAGGGCAGATGGCTACACCTTC. Translation: CASSEGRADGYTF. This chain uses TRBV2 with TRBJ1-2, with D possibly TRBD1 on 5 matching bases. V gave up 3 bases and J gave up 6 bases, with 11 bases separating them. Germline V lookup: CDR1 SNHLY, CDR2 FYNNEI. The CDR3 loop spans 13 amino acids.

The chain has TRBV14 and TRBJ2-7; a possible D gene is TRBD2 (6 bases). There are 13 residues in the CDR3. The V end was cut by 2 bases, the J end by 6 bases, with 11 bases between. Germline V gene data show CDR1 as SGHDN and CDR2 as FVKESK. CDR3 loop: CASSQSIGGEQYF. CDR3 nucleotides: TGTGCCAGCAGCCAATCCATCGGGGGCGAGCAGTACTTC.

The CDR3 nucleotides read TGCGCCAGCAGCTTGGAGTTTGCGGGGGAGACCCAGTACTTC. Translating gives CASSLEFAGETQYF. This chain links TRBV5-1 with TRBJ2-5; D is possibly TRBD2 (6 bases). CDR3 size: 14 residues. Germline loops: CDR1 SGHRS, CDR2 YFSETQ. Trimming stripped 0 bases from V and 5 bases from J, with 11 bases between.

V gene TRBV6-5 combines with J gene TRBJ1-4, with D possibly being TRBD1 (5 bases). The germline V gene has CDR1 MNHEY and CDR2 SVGAGI. The length of the CDR3 is 15 residues. Trimming shortened V by 6 bases and J by 7 bases, and 18 bases separated the two germline ends. CDR3 loop: CASRQTRATGEKLFF. The CDR3 DNA reads as TGTGCCAGCAGACAAACCAGGGCCACGGGTGAAAAACTGTTTTTT.

This clone showed up just a few times. The V call is TRBV25-1, the J call TRBJ1-6, with 8 nucleotides matching TRBD1. The CDR3 contains 14 residues. V shed 6 bases, J shed 8 bases, and the junction held 6 bases outside the gene matches. Per the germline V gene, CDR1 is MGHDK and CDR2 is SYGVNS. The CDR3: CASSLAGGDSPLHF. The CDR3 nucleotides are TGTGCCAGCAGCTTAGCAGGGGGCGATTCACCCCTCCACTTT.

The genes are TRBV28 and TRBJ1-2; 8 nucleotides agree with TRBD1. In germline, CDR1 is MDHEN, CDR2 SYDVKM. V was pared by 3 bases and J by 1 base, with 1 base of the junction left unmatched. The CDR3 extends over 14 amino acids. CDR3 amino acids: CASSFGQGNYGYTF. CDR3 DNA sequence: TGTGCCAGCAGTTTCGGACAGGGTAACTATGGCTACACCTTC.

V gene TRBV7-8 combines with J gene TRBJ2-1; D is perhaps TRBD2 (5 bases). Trimming removed 3 bases from V and 0 bases from J, with 9 bases in between. The germline CDR1 and CDR2 sequences are SGHVS and FQNEAQ. The CDR3 has 15 residues. The CDR3 sequence: CASSFDGSSYNEQFF. As DNA, the CDR3 is TGTGCCAGCAGCTTTGATGGGAGCTCCTACAATGAGCAGTTCTTC.

This clone was observed a handful of times. The chain has TRBV27 and TRBJ1-2, with 9 bases aligning to TRBD1. CDR3 size: 15 residues. V was clipped by 5 bases and J by 2 bases; unmatched bases: 6. Germline V gene lookup returns CDR1 MNHEY and CDR2 SMNVEV (reference sequence). The CDR3 DNA reads as TGTGCCAGCAGTCAATGGGGACAGGGAAACTATGGCTACACCTTC. Protein: CASSQWGQGNYGYTF.

This chain joins TRBV7-2 and TRBJ2-7; 8 nucleotides line up with TRBD2. The CDR3 spans 14 residues. Germline CDR1 and CDR2: SGHTA and FQGNSA. Losses at the gene ends were 5 bases for V and 6 bases for J; bases not matched to a gene: 9. The DNA of the CDR3 is TGTGCCAGCAGCCCCCAGCGGGGGAGAGCCGAGCAGTACTTC. This sequence encodes CASSPQRGRAEQYF.

The chain is built from TRBV9 and TRBJ2-2; TRBD1 might be the D (6 bases). The germline V and J ends were trimmed by 5 bases and 3 bases, with 14 bases remaining between them. The CDR3 is made up of 15 amino acids. In germline, CDR1 is SGDLS, CDR2 YYNGEE. CDR3 amino acids: CASRLGGFDTGELFF. In DNA form, the CDR3 reads TGTGCCAGCAGATTAGGGGGTTTTGACACCGGGGAGCTGTTTTTT.

The sample holds a few counts of this clone. In the same sample, other DNA sequences code for this CDR3. This rearrangement joins TRBV18 to TRBJ2-3; D unresolved. The CDR3 is 13 amino acids. V lost 3 bases, J lost 0 bases, and 4 bases lay in between. The germline gives CDR1 KGHSH, CDR2 LQKENI. CDR3 DNA: TGTGCCAGCTCACCCACTAGCACAGATACGCAGTATTTT. Translated: CASSPTSTDTQYF.

The V call is TRBV30, the J call TRBJ2-5; D perhaps matches TRBD2 (5 bases). Germline CDR1 reads GTSNPN; CDR2 reads SVGIG (reference sequence). V was trimmed by 3 bases and J by 5 bases, leaving 16 bases between them. The CDR3 is 14 residues long. CDR3 loop: CAWSASLKRETQYF. The CDR3 DNA reads as TGTGCCTGGAGCGCGTCGCTAAAGCGGGAGACCCAGTACTTC. Variable domain in full (rest from reference TRBV30 and TRBJ2-5): SQTIHQWPATLVQPVGSPLSLECTVEGTSNPNLYWYRQAAGRGLQLLFYSVGIGQISSEVPQNLSASRPQDRQFILSSKKLLLSDSGFYLCAWSASLKRETQYFGPGTRLLVL.

The sample holds a few counts of this clone. The chain recombines TRBV5-4 with TRBJ2-1; 9 bases agree with TRBD2. Germline V lookup: CDR1 SGHNT, CDR2 YYREEE (reference sequence). This CDR3 is 15 amino acids long. V shed 3 bases and J 4 bases; nucleotides not matched to a gene: 5. CDR3 coding DNA: TGTGCCAGCAGCTCCTTAGCGGGGGCATACAATGAGCAGTTCTTC. As protein: CASSSLAGAYNEQFF.

This chain links TRBV18 with TRBJ2-3; 11 bases are a match to TRBD1. The CDR3 consists of 16 residues. Trimming cost V 6 bases and J 4 bases; bases outside gene matches: 9. The germline V gene encodes CDR1 KGHSH and CDR2 LQKENI. CDR3 sequence reads: CASSRIPGQGADTQYF. The CDR3 nucleotides read TGTGCCAGCTCTAGAATACCGGGACAGGGGGCAGATACGCAGTATTTT. The whole variable domain, remainder taken from reference TRBV18 and TRBJ2-3, is NAGVMQNPRHLVRRRGQEARLRCSPMKGHSHVYWYRQLPEEGLKFMVYLQKENIIDESGMPKERFSAEFPKEGPSILRIQQVVRGDSAAYFCASSRIPGQGADTQYFGPGTRLTVL.

A few counts support this clone. This chain links TRBV2 with TRBJ1-5; unclear D gene. Germline values: CDR1 SNHLY, CDR2 FYNNEI. The CDR3 totals 14 residues. V gave up 7 bases and J gave up 3 bases, with 13 bases separating them. The CDR3 here is CASTPRANNQPQHF. The CDR3 DNA sequence: TGTGCCAGCACCCCGAGGGCAAACAATCAGCCCCAGCATTTT.

V and J are TRBV7-2 and TRBJ2-1; TRBD1 matches at 8 bases. The CDR3 runs to 15 residues. The J segment lost 0 bases and the V segment lost 3 bases, leaving 1 base of the junction unmatched. Germline values: CDR1 SGHTA, CDR2 FQGNSA. The CDR3 bases are TGTGCCAGCAGCTTTGGACAGGGCTCCTACAATGAGCAGTTCTTC. Amino acid sequence: CASSFGQGSYNEQFF.

The gene calls are TRBV28 and TRBJ2-3, with a weak D call TRBD1 (6 bases). Germline loops: CDR1 MDHEN, CDR2 SYDVKM. The CDR3 contains 16 residues. V lost 5 bases and J 10 bases, leaving 25 bases between the germline ends. The CDR3 loop is CASSGPQAGRGGAQYF. CDR3 DNA sequence: TGTGCCAGCAGTGGACCTCAAGCCGGCCGAGGGGGTGCGCAGTATTTT.

J is TRBJ2-5 and V is TRBV6-6; D ambiguous. The V end was cut by 2 bases, the J end by 7 bases, with 11 bases between. The CDR3 loop spans 13 amino acids. CDR1 and CDR2 (germline): MNHNY, SVGAGI (reference sequence). The CDR3 DNA reads as TGTGCCAGCAGTTACAACTTCCCGGGGACCCAGTACTTC. It encodes CASSYNFPGTQYF.

Remarks on this clone: Other DNA sequences from this sample encode an identical CDR3 as well. CDR3 sequence: CASSSGQNYGYTF. As DNA, the CDR3 is TGTGCCAGCAGCTCGGGACAAAACTATGGCTACACCTTC. The genes are TRBV7-9 and TRBJ1-2, with D perhaps matching TRBD1 (6 bases). Trimming shortened V by 4 bases and J by 2 bases, and 8 bases separated the two germline ends. The V gene's germline CDR1 is SEHNR and CDR2 FQNEAQ (reference sequence). There are 13 residues in the CDR3.

The rearrangement links TRBV4-1 to TRBJ2-5; possible D gene TRBD1, 6 bases. The CDR3 contains 14 residues. Germline V gene data show CDR1 as MGHRA and CDR2 as YSYEKL. Trimming took off 1 base at V and 5 bases at J, with 11 bases between the two ends. The CDR3, as DNA: TGCGCCAGCAGCCAAGCCAGGGGAGTTGAGACCCAGTACTTC. Its translation is CASSQARGVETQYF.

This clone was seen only a few times. The V and J genes are TRBV6-5 and TRBJ1-1; maybe TRBD1 (6 bases). Trimming stripped 6 bases from V and 7 bases from J, with 15 bases between. CDR1 is MNHEY and CDR2 is SVGAGI in the germline V gene. The CDR3 sequence is 13 residues long. This chain's CDR3 is CASSPGHKIEAFF. CDR3 bases: TGTGCCAGCAGCCCGGGACACAAGATTGAAGCTTTCTTT.

In this sample, this clone turned up a few times. The chain joins TRBV7-6 to TRBJ2-1; TRBD2 matches 11 bases. The CDR3 sequence is 16 residues long. The ends lost 1 base at V and 6 bases at J; junction bases unmatched: 5. The V gene's germline CDR1 is SGHVS and CDR2 FNYEAQ. CDR3 protein: CASSLEGTSGPNEQFF. The CDR3 DNA is TGTGCCAGCAGCTTAGAGGGGACTAGCGGACCCAATGAGCAGTTCTTC.

As for this clone: The same CDR3 arises from other DNA sequences in this sample as well. The rearrangement uses TRBV27 and TRBJ2-5, with 9 positions matching TRBD2. J gave up 2 bases and V 6 bases, and 4 bases lay outside the gene matches. The CDR3 has 14 amino acids. Germline V lookup: CDR1 MNHEY, CDR2 SMNVEV (reference sequence). The CDR3 is CASSLAGGQETQYF. CDR3 DNA sequence: TGTGCCAGCAGCCTGGCGGGGGGGCAAGAGACCCAGTACTTC.

A few counts support this clone. The chain has TRBV29-1 and TRBJ1-2, with TRBD1 as a possible D gene (6 bases). Trimming shortened V by 3 bases and J by 7 bases, and 6 bases separated the two germline ends. This CDR3 has 10 amino acids. Germline V CDR1 and CDR2: SQVTM, ANQGSEA. The CDR3 DNA reads as TGCAGCGTTGACAGGGGTGGCTACACCTTC. It is translated as CSVDRGGYTF.

This clone showed up just a few times. This same CDR3 is encoded by further DNA sequences in the sample. The gene calls are TRBV9 and TRBJ2-5, with D tentatively TRBD2 (6 bases). Germline values: CDR1 SGDLS, CDR2 YYNGEE. CDR3 size: 13 residues. Trimming pared 0 bases from V and 3 bases from J, leaving 6 bases between. The CDR3 DNA reads as TGTGCCAGCAGCGTAGGGAGGGAAGAGACCCAGTACTTC. Protein: CASSVGREETQYF.

This rearrangement joins TRBV25-1 to TRBJ2-7; TRBD1 matches at 10 bases. Germline V CDR1 and CDR2: MGHDK, SYGVNS. The CDR3 totals 15 residues. V was pared by 4 bases and J by 4 bases, with 7 bases of the junction left unmatched. The DNA of the CDR3 is TGTGCCAGCAGTGTTAGGACAGGGGGACGGTACGAGCAGTACTTC. Translating it yields CASSVRTGGRYEQYF.